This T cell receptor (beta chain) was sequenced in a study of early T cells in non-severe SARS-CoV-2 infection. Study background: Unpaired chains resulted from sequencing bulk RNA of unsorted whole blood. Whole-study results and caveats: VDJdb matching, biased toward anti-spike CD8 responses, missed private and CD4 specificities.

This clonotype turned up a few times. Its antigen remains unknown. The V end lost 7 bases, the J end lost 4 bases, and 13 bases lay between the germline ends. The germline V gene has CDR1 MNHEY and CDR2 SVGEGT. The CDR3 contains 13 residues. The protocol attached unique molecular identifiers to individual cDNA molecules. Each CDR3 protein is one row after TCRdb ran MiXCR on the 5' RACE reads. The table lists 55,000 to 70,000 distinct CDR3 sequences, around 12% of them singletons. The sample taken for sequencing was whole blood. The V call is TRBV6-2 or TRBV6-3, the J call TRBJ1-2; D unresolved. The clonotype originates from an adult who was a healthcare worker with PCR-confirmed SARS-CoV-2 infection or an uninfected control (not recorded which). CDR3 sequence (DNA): TGTGCCAGCAACGAAGCTGATTCCTATGGCTACACCTTC. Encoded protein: CASNEADSYGYTF.